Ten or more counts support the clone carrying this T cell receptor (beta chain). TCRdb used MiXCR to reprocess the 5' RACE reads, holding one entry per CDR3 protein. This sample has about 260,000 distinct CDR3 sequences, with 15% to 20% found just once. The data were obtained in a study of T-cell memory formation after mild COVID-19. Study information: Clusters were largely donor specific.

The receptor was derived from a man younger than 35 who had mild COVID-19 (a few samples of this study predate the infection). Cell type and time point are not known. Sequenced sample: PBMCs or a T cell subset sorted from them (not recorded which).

The CDR3, as DNA: TGTGCCAGCAGCTTGGACGGCGGCTATAATTCACCCCTCCACTTT. It yields the protein CASSLDGGYNSPLHF. The V gene is TRBV5-6, the J gene TRBJ1-6, with D uncertain. Trimming shortened V by 0 bases and J by 3 bases, and 7 bases separated the two germline ends. From germline, CDR1 is SGHDT and CDR2 YYEEEE. The CDR3 consists of 15 residues.